The 30 T cell receptor beta chains given below trace back to one sample, sequenced in a study of T cell repertoires in cytomegalovirus infection. A single record per CDR3 protein comes from TCRdb applying MiXCR to the reads. The table shows 800,000 to 950,000 distinct CDR3 sequences, with about 33% occurring only once. Their antigen targets remain unknown. Sequences were derived from cultured CD8+ T cells from PBMCs, sampled from culture after CMV antigen stimulation. The receptors come from a human donor in good health (CMV status not recorded). Some clones in this sample may be carry-over from other donors' samples.

This clonotype appeared a few times. V and J are TRBV4-1 and TRBJ1-1; 7 positions agree with TRBD1. J gave up 0 bases and V 1 base, and 2 bases lay outside the gene matches. CDR1 MGHRA and CDR2 YSYEKL come from the germline V gene. The CDR3 is made up of 15 amino acids. CDR3 residues: CASSQGTGLNTEAFF. The CDR3, as DNA: TGCGCCAGCAGCCAAGGGACAGGACTGAACACTGAAGCTTTCTTT.

The rearrangement links TRBV4-1 to TRBJ1-4; D is perhaps TRBD1 (5 bases). This CDR3 has 14 residues. In germline, CDR1 is MGHRA, CDR2 YSYEKL. Trimming removed 3 bases from V and 5 bases from J, with 10 bases in between. Written as DNA, the CDR3 is TGCGCCAGCAGCCATAGCTCAGGGAATGAAAAACTGTTTTTT. Translating gives CASSHSSGNEKLFF.

The rearrangement joins TRBV12-3 or TRBV12-4 to TRBJ1-5, with 10 bases aligning to TRBD1. J lost 7 bases, V lost 3 bases, and 9 bases had no gene match. The CDR3 sequence is 16 residues long. The CDR3 bases are TGTGCCAGCAGTTTCGGTGGGACAGGGGTTCCCCAGCCCCAGCATTTT. As protein: CASSFGGTGVPQPQHF.

This sequence joins TRBV9 and TRBJ1-2; 7 bases map to TRBD1. CDR1 is SGDLS and CDR2 is YYNGEE in the germline V gene. CDR3 length: 17 residues. The J segment lost 10 bases and the V segment lost 1 base, leaving 19 bases of the junction unmatched. The CDR3 is CASSVWGTEPSLSPYTF. CDR3 nucleotide sequence: TGTGCCAGCAGCGTATGGGGGACAGAACCCTCTCTTTCCCCCTACACCTTC.

The chain employs TRBV2 and TRBJ2-1, with 8 nucleotides matching TRBD2. V shed 11 bases and J 6 bases; nucleotides not matched to a gene: 3. In germline, CDR1 is SNHLY, CDR2 FYNNEI. The CDR3 spans 11 residues. CDR3 bases: TGTGCCGCGGGGGGAGGCAATGAGCAGTTCTTC. It specifies CAAGGGNEQFF.

This clonotype appeared a few times. The chain has TRBV7-9 and TRBJ1-2; the D is unclear. V gave up 4 bases and J gave up 4 bases, with 13 bases separating them. The CDR3 spans 14 residues. Germline loops: CDR1 SEHNR, CDR2 FQNEAQ (reference sequence). Here the CDR3 reads CASSSPGPFYGYTF. DNA for the CDR3: TGTGCCAGCAGCTCCCCAGGCCCATTCTATGGCTACACCTTC. The complete variable domain, with remaining parts taken from reference TRBV7-9 and TRBJ1-2, reads DTGVSQNPRHKITKRGQNVTFRCDPISEHNRLYWYRQTLGQGPEFLTYFQNEAQLEKSRLLSDRFSAERPKGSFSTLEIQRTEQGDSAMYLCASSSPGPFYGYTFGSGTRLTVV.

J is TRBJ1-4 and V is TRBV2; no reliable D call. The CDR3 has 17 amino acids. Germline CDR1 and CDR2: SNHLY and FYNNEI. V was shortened by 7 bases and J by 0 bases, with 18 bases between the two germline ends. The CDR3 is CASMPDPLIPTNEKLFF. Written as DNA, the CDR3 is TGTGCCAGCATGCCGGACCCTCTAATCCCAACTAATGAAAAACTGTTTTTT.

The V and J genes are TRBV20-1 and TRBJ2-7; D is unclear. This CDR3 has 13 amino acids. Trimming stripped 1 base from V and 0 bases from J, with 7 bases between. Germline V gene lookup returns CDR1 DFQATT and CDR2 SNEGSKA (reference sequence). The CDR3 is CSARAVNSYEQYF. For the CDR3, the DNA is TGCAGTGCTAGAGCGGTAAACTCCTACGAGCAGTACTTC.

The CDR3 loop is CASISDRGAGGGLPDTQYF. CDR3 coding DNA: TGTGCCAGCATCTCGGACAGGGGAGCCGGCGGGGGCCTACCAGATACGCAGTATTTT. The rearrangement uses TRBV6-2 or TRBV6-3 and TRBJ2-3, with 9 nucleotides matching TRBD1. The V segment lost 7 bases and the J segment 4 bases; nucleotides outside the gene matches: 21. This CDR3 spans 19 amino acids. The germline CDR1 and CDR2 sequences are MNHEY and SVGEGT.

Details on this clonotype: A much bigger clone sits one base away, suggesting this may be a read error. The V call is TRBV7-2, the J call TRBJ1-1; D not resolved. The CDR3 is made up of 13 amino acids. Germline V gives CDR1 SGHTA, CDR2 FQGNSA. CDR3 in DNA: TGTGCCAGCAGCCAGCCCATGAACACTGGAGCTTTCTTT. Translating it yields CASSQPMNTGAFF.

This chain uses TRBV12-3 or TRBV12-4 with TRBJ2-1, with 11 bases matching TRBD2. J gave up 9 bases and V 4 bases, and 11 bases lay outside the gene matches. This CDR3 region has 16 residues. CDR3 amino acids: CASSSPGLAEGGEQFF. CDR3 bases: TGTGCCAGCAGTTCCCCGGGACTAGCGGAGGGGGGTGAGCAGTTCTTC.

The chain recombines TRBV2 with TRBJ1-1; D gene uncertain. The CDR3 is 13 residues long. V was shortened by 7 bases and J by 3 bases, with 12 bases between the two germline ends. Looked up from germline, CDR1 is SNHLY and CDR2 is FYNNEI. CDR3 residues: CASTLWGYTEAFF. CDR3 in DNA: TGTGCCAGCACCCTATGGGGATACACTGAAGCTTTCTTT.

The CDR3: CASSYSEVPASTDTQYF. In DNA form, the CDR3 reads TGTGCCAGCAGTTACTCCGAGGTTCCGGCTAGCACAGATACGCAGTATTTT. J is TRBJ2-3 and V is TRBV6-5; D not resolved. The CDR3 totals 17 residues. The germline V gene has CDR1 MNHEY and CDR2 SVGAGI. V was trimmed by 0 bases and J by 0 bases, leaving 13 bases between them.

The J gene is TRBJ1-5, the V gene TRBV7-8; no clear D. Germline V CDR1 and CDR2: SGHVS, FQNEAQ. The germline V and J ends were trimmed by 2 bases and 4 bases, with 9 bases remaining between them. The CDR3 is made up of 14 amino acids. The CDR3 sequence: CASSLPPSNQPQHF. Written as DNA, the CDR3 is TGTGCCAGCAGCTTACCCCCCAGTAATCAGCCCCAGCATTTT.

The chain joins TRBV12-5 to TRBJ1-1, with D perhaps matching TRBD1 (6 bases). V lost 3 bases and J 7 bases, leaving 9 bases between the germline ends. CDR1 LGHNT and CDR2 FRNRAP come from the germline V gene. CDR3 length: 12 amino acids. The CDR3 reads CASGLGQLEAFF. CDR3 bases: TGTGCTAGTGGTTTAGGACAGCTTGAAGCTTTCTTT.

This clonotype has only a few counts. The V call is TRBV7-6, the J call TRBJ2-1; 10 nucleotides match TRBD2. The V gene's germline CDR1 is SGHVS and CDR2 FNYEAQ. With V trimmed by 0 bases and J by 2 bases, 4 bases remained unmatched. The CDR3 length is 17 residues. CDR3 region: CASSLAQAGGPYNEQFF. In DNA form, the CDR3 reads TGTGCCAGCAGCTTAGCGCAAGCGGGGGGGCCCTACAATGAGCAGTTCTTC.

The chain links TRBV27 to TRBJ2-1, with 7 bases fitting TRBD2. The V segment lost 4 bases and the J segment 4 bases; nucleotides outside the gene matches: 7. Germline CDR1 and CDR2: MNHEY and SMNVEV (reference sequence). This CDR3 has 15 amino acids. As DNA, the CDR3 is TGTGCCAGCAGTTCCGGTCTAGCGGAATACAATGAGCAGTTCTTC. Amino acid sequence: CASSSGLAEYNEQFF.

This clonotype was found many times. The rearrangement links TRBV7-2 to TRBJ1-2, with a possible D match to TRBD1 (5 bases). With 1 base removed from V and 0 bases from J, the gap between germline ends came to 9 bases. The germline V gene encodes CDR1 SGHTA and CDR2 FQGNSA. This CDR3 is 15 amino acids long. CDR3 residues: CASSLGGGTNYGYTF. CDR3 nucleotide sequence: TGTGCCAGCAGCTTAGGGGGCGGAACTAACTATGGCTACACCTTC. Supplemented by reference TRBV7-2 and TRBJ1-2, the full variable domain reads GAGVSQSPSNKVTEKGKDVELRCDPISGHTALYWYRQSLGQGLEFLIYFQGNSAPDKSGLPSDRFSAERTGGSVSTLTIQRTQQEDSAVYLCASSLGGGTNYGYTFGSGTRLTVV.

The CDR3 here is CASGFAGSNEKLFF. CDR3 DNA sequence: TGTGCTAGTGGTTTCGCGGGTTCGAATGAAAAACTGTTTTTT. This chain uses TRBV12-5 with TRBJ1-4, with D uncertain. The CDR3 has 14 residues. Germline loops: CDR1 LGHNT, CDR2 FRNRAP. V lost 3 bases to trimming and J lost 5 bases, with 10 bases between them.

This clonotype was counted between two and nine times. The V and J genes are TRBV4-1 and TRBJ2-1, with 9 positions matching TRBD2. The J segment lost 6 bases and the V segment lost 0 bases, leaving 9 bases of the junction unmatched. CDR3 size: 17 residues. Germline CDR1 MGHRA, CDR2 YSYEKL. The CDR3 coding sequence is TGCGCCAGCAGCCAAGATGGAGCGGGGGGCCTTTTCAATGAGCAGTTCTTC. Translated, it gives CASSQDGAGGLFNEQFF.

This clonotype was seen more than once but under ten times. This chain connects TRBV20-1 to TRBJ2-1; TRBD2 matches at 8 bases. With V trimmed by 0 bases and J by 0 bases, 7 bases remained unmatched. The CDR3 consists of 17 residues. Germline V CDR1 and CDR2: DFQATT, SNEGSKA (reference sequence). CDR3 in DNA: TGCAGTGCTAGAGATGAGGCTAGCGGGTACTCCTACAATGAGCAGTTCTTC. Translating gives CSARDEASGYSYNEQFF.

V usage is TRBV6-2 or TRBV6-3 and J usage is TRBJ1-1; no firm D call. Germline-derived CDR1 and CDR2 are MNHEY and SVGEGT. The ends were cut back, 6 bases at V and 1 base at J, with 9 bases in the middle. The CDR3 has 13 amino acids. CDR3 region: CASRPTKNTEAFF. The CDR3 DNA reads TGTGCCAGCAGGCCTACAAAGAACACTGAAGCTTTCTTT.

The chain carries TRBV12-3 or TRBV12-4 and TRBJ2-1; no definite D call. The CDR3 is made up of 13 amino acids. Trimming took 3 bases from V and 6 from J, leaving 9 bases between them. CDR3 amino acids: CASSFIGLNEQFF. CDR3 bases: TGTGCCAGCAGTTTTATAGGGCTCAATGAGCAGTTCTTC.

The J gene is TRBJ1-5, the V gene TRBV20-1; D remains unclear. V shed 6 bases and J shed 0 bases, with 12 bases lying between them. Germline values: CDR1 DFQATT, CDR2 SNEGSKA (reference sequence). This CDR3 comprises 14 residues. The CDR3: CSATVHFSNQPQHF. The CDR3 bases are TGCAGTGCGACGGTACACTTTAGCAATCAGCCCCAGCATTTT.

This sequence joins TRBV4-2 and TRBJ1-4; 7 nucleotides match TRBD1. Trimming cost V 0 bases and J 2 bases; bases outside gene matches: 9. CDR3 length equals 18 residues. Germline V gene lookup returns CDR1 LGHNA and CDR2 YNFKEQ. The CDR3 DNA reads as TGTGCCAGCAGCCAAGATCCGGGACAGTGGGCGACTAATGAAAAACTGTTTTTT. It is translated as CASSQDPGQWATNEKLFF.

This clonotype was observed a few times. The chain recombines TRBV6-6 with TRBJ2-3; D unresolved. The CDR3 consists of 14 residues. The V and J ends lost 2 bases and 1 base respectively, with 7 bases between them. The germline V gene has CDR1 MNHNY and CDR2 SVGAGI (reference sequence). This CDR3 reads CASSYTKRTDTQYF. The CDR3 DNA sequence: TGTGCCAGCAGTTACACCAAACGCACAGATACGCAGTATTTT.

V usage is TRBV7-2 and J usage is TRBJ1-1; unclear D gene. The V end was cut by 5 bases, the J end by 1 base, with 8 bases between. The CDR3 spans 13 residues. CDR1 and CDR2 from the germline V gene are SGHTA and FQGNSA. The CDR3 region is CASSRVGNTEAFF. The CDR3 DNA sequence: TGTGCCAGCAGCCGAGTTGGGAACACTGAAGCTTTCTTT.

Only a few counts were recorded for this clonotype. V usage is TRBV6-2 or TRBV6-3 and J usage is TRBJ1-2; D is perhaps TRBD1 (6 bases). Deletions cut 0 bases from V and 8 bases from J, with 16 bases between. The germline V gene encodes CDR1 MNHEY and CDR2 SVGEGT. The CDR3 is 15 residues long. DNA for the CDR3: TGTGCCAGCAGTTACTCGGGGGGCCGGCCGGAAGGCTACACCTTC. Amino acid sequence: CASSYSGGRPEGYTF.

As for this clonotype: Just one base apart from a much larger clone, this may be a read error. V is TRBV7-2 and J is TRBJ2-3, with a weak D call TRBD2 (7 bases). The CDR3 length is 15 residues. Between the trimmed V and J ends, which lost 3 bases and 1 base, there was a span of 11 bases. CDR1 is SGHTA, CDR2 FQGNSA, per germline. CDR3 DNA sequence: TGTGCCAGCAGCTTCTCGCGGGGGCGCACAGATACGCAGTATTTT. This encodes CASSFSRGRTDTQYF.

The chain recombines TRBV7-9 with TRBJ2-1; TRBD1 agrees at 9 bases. Germline V gives CDR1 SEHNR, CDR2 FQNEAQ (reference sequence). V shed 5 bases, J shed 8 bases, and the junction held 7 bases outside the gene matches. This CDR3 is built from 14 residues. The CDR3 region has the DNA TGTGCCAGCAGCCCCGCGGACAGGGGCTATGAGCAGTTCTTC. It is translated as CASSPADRGYEQFF.